One and the same sample provided the 5 T cell receptor beta chains below, sequenced in a study of T cell responses to AZD1222 COVID-19 vaccine (dated by TCRdb to about 2021). Library creation used the immunoSEQ multiplex PCR assay. In TCRdb, the immuneACCESS table is reduced to in-frame sequences with V and J assigned. These tables do not hold every clone; where another copy was compared, an unresolved V gene accounts for under half, and the others remain unexplained. Recorded for this sample are about 110,000 clones; around 90% of them occurred a single time. The ten largest clones add up to approximately 3.1% of the sample. The sample's time point label, in plain terms: baseline before first vaccination. The treatment or condition label, as the study defines it: meningococcal conjugate vaccine given as trial control. The source was peripheral blood, collected on day 0 of MenACWY control vaccination. Receptors were obtained from an adult in good health.

The chain carries TRBV29-1 and TRBJ2-7; D might be TRBD2 (6 bases). The V and J ends lost 1 base and 3 bases respectively, with 10 bases between them. CDR1 SQVTM and CDR2 ANQGSEA come from the germline V gene. CDR3 length: 13 residues. CDR3 region: CSVEGARDYEQYF. The CDR3 DNA sequence: TGCAGCGTTGAAGGGGCGCGGGACTACGAGCAGTACTTC.

The chain has TRBV3-1 (or the pseudogene TRBV3-2) and TRBJ2-1, with TRBD2 matching 16 bases. Germline assignment: CDR1 LGHDT and CDR2 YNNKEL (reference sequence). Germline trimming cut 7 bases from V and 8 bases from J; bases unmatched to any gene: 2. The CDR3 extends over 14 amino acids. The CDR3 nucleotides are TGTGCCAGCACCGGGACTAGCGGGGGGGATGAGCAGTTCTTC. Amino acids: CASTGTSGGDEQFF.

The J gene is TRBJ1-2, the V gene TRBV19; D gene unclear. There are 13 residues in the CDR3. The germline CDR1 and CDR2 sequences are LNHDA and SQIVND (reference sequence). Between the trimmed V and J ends, which lost 6 bases and 4 bases, there was a span of 12 bases. The CDR3 nucleotides read TGTGCCAGTAGGGGGAGCGGGGTCTATGGCTACACCTTC. This codes for CASRGSGVYGYTF. Full variable domain (remainder filled in from reference TRBV19 and TRBJ1-2): DGGITQSPKYLFRKEGQNVTLSCEQNLNHDAMYWYRQDPGQGLRLIYYSQIVNDFQKGDIAEGYSVSREKKESFPLTVTSAQKNPTAFYLCASRGSGVYGYTFGSGTRLTVV.

This chain connects TRBV18 to TRBJ1-1; no clear D gene. V lost 3 bases and J 5 bases, leaving 13 bases between the germline ends. Germline V gene data show CDR1 as KGHSH and CDR2 as LQKENI. The CDR3 consists of 14 residues. The CDR3 bases are TGTGCCAGCTCACCTGGCAGGATGGGGACTGAAGCTTTCTTT. It translates to CASSPGRMGTEAFF.

V and J are TRBV7-3 and TRBJ1-2; D is possibly TRBD1 (5 bases). Germline-derived CDR1 and CDR2 are SGHTA and FQGTGA. V dropped 6 bases and J dropped 8 bases, with 16 bases sitting between them. This CDR3 comprises 13 residues. The CDR3 loop reads CASSPQEGYGYTF. In DNA form, the CDR3 reads TGTGCCAGCAGTCCTCAGGAGGGGTACGGCTACACCTTC.